Presented here are 5 T cell receptor beta chains from one specimen sequenced in a study of patients and donors after allogeneic stem cell transplantation. TCRdb re-derived calls from the RT-PCR reads in MiXCR, one entry per CDR3 protein. The repertoire holds about 150,000 distinct CDR3 sequences, with roughly two fifths as singletons. Sequenced material: blood, either unsorted or a sorted T cell fraction (not recorded which). The source is a human donor who was either an allogeneic HSCT recipient or a stem cell or donor lymphocyte infusion donor (not recorded which). It is not recorded whose cells these are; they may come from a transplant donor.

This clonotype has a handful of counts. CDR3 amino acids: CSASRGNQPQHF. The DNA for the CDR3 is TGCAGTGCTAGTCGGGGAAATCAGCCCCAGCATTTT. The V call is TRBV20-1, the J call TRBJ1-5; the D is unclear. Germline V CDR1 and CDR2: DFQATT, SNEGSKA (reference sequence). V was trimmed by 3 bases and J by 4 bases, leaving 7 bases between them. The CDR3 totals 12 residues.

This chain links TRBV29-1 with TRBJ1-3, with D perhaps matching TRBD1 (5 bases). V was cut by 4 bases and J by 6 bases, with 13 bases left in between. CDR3 size: 13 residues. The germline CDR1 and CDR2 sequences are SQVTM and ANQGSEA. In nucleotides, the CDR3 is TGCAGCGTTGGACAGAGCCGTGAAAACACCATATATTTT. It translates to CSVGQSRENTIYF.

The rearrangement uses TRBV28 and TRBJ1-1, with TRBD1 matching 9 bases. Germline values: CDR1 MDHEN, CDR2 SYDVKM. With 3 bases clipped from V and 2 bases from J, the junction kept 1 base outside the gene matches. The CDR3 is made up of 14 amino acids. The CDR3: CASSFTGGNTEAFF. CDR3 bases: TGTGCCAGCAGTTTCACAGGGGGCAACACTGAAGCTTTCTTT. Supplemented by reference TRBV28 and TRBJ1-1, the full variable domain reads DVKVTQSSRYLVKRTGEKVFLECVQDMDHENMFWYRQDPGLGLRLIYFSYDVKMKEKGDIPEGYSVSREKKERFSLILESASTNQTSMYLCASSFTGGNTEAFFGQGTRLTVV.

DNA of the CDR3: TGTGCCACCAGTGACCGAGCTGGCGAGCAGTACTTC. This encodes CATSDRAGEQYF. The chain employs TRBV24-1 and TRBJ2-7; D not certain. The CDR3 spans 12 residues. Germline CDR1 is KGHDR and CDR2 is SFDVKD. Trimming stripped 4 bases from V and 6 bases from J, with 9 bases between.

This clonotype has more than one count but fewer than ten. The gene calls are TRBV12-3 or TRBV12-4 and TRBJ2-3, with D hard to call. Trimming cost V 2 bases and J 4 bases, with 4 bases left between them. The CDR3 spans 12 residues. The CDR3, as DNA: TGTGCCAGCAGTTTACGCCCAGATACGCAGTATTTT. Protein: CASSLRPDTQYF.